This is a list of T cell receptor beta chains from one sample in a study of a mutant IDH1 vaccine in newly diagnosed glioma. Assay: immunoSEQ multiplex PCR; the TCRdb copy retains only in-frame clones and omits some. The table records roughly 38,000 clones, around 74% of them present only once. Which antigens these TCRs recognize remains unknown. The sequenced sample was PBMCs, obtained from a glioma patient whose treatment included an IDH1 peptide vaccine. The source of these receptors is a man in his forties or fifties with glioma. The CDR3 runs from the conserved cysteine through the conserved F or W. Each record gives: J gene, D gene, V gene, clone size, CDR3 length, CDR3 protein, CDR3 DNA. The D gene is left open where the match is weak. Rows give clone size only sometimes, using once, few, many, or a class for an expanded clone.

TRBJ1-1 | - | TRBV21-1 | - | 15 | CASSPRLQGVTEAFF | TGTGCCAGCAGCCCGCGCCTACAGGGGGTCACTGAAGCTTTCTTT
TRBJ2-2 | - | TRBV2 | few | 15 | CASNRRGGNTGELFF | TGTGCCAGCAACCGACGGGGTGGAAACACCGGGGAGCTGTTTTTT
TRBJ2-2 | TRBD1 | TRBV4-2 | - | 16 | CASSRSLGQDTGELFF | TGTGCCAGCAGCCGCTCTCTGGGACAGGACACCGGGGAGCTGTTTTTT
TRBJ2-1 | TRBD1 | TRBV5-1 | - | 16 | CASSSGTGRGTSEQFF | TGCGCCAGCAGCTCCGGGACAGGGAGGGGTACTTCTGAGCAGTTCTTC
TRBJ1-6 | - | TRBV30 | - | 13 | CGAKGSRNSPLHF | TGTGGCGCGAAGGGGTCGAGAAATTCACCCCTCCACTTT
TRBJ1-1 | - | TRBV19 | - | 13 | CASMDRWNTEAFF | TGTGCCAGTATGGACAGATGGAACACTGAAGCTTTCTTT
TRBJ2-5 | TRBD2 | TRBV15 | - | 14 | CATSSTGRWETQYF | TGTGCCACCAGCTCTACCGGGAGGTGGGAGACCCAGTACTTC
TRBJ2-3 | - | TRBV15 | - | 12 | CATRGSTDTQYF | TGTGCCACCAGGGGCAGCACAGATACGCAGTATTTT
TRBJ1-5 | - | TRBV6-1 | - | 15 | CASSDGQTSNQPQHF | TGTGCCAGCAGTGATGGTCAGACTAGCAATCAGCCCCAGCATTTT
TRBJ1-1 | - | TRBV7-8 | few | 14 | CASTLKSMNTEAFF | TGTGCCAGCACCCTCAAGAGCATGAACACTGAAGCTTTCTTT
TRBJ2-1 | - | TRBV27 | - | 12 | CASSLLDGEQFF | TGTGCCAGCAGTTTACTGGACGGCGAGCAGTTCTTC
TRBJ2-3 | - | TRBV10-3 | - | 13 | CAISWNGADTQYF | TGTGCCATCAGTTGGAACGGGGCGGATACGCAGTATTTT
TRBJ1-3 | - | TRBV6-6 | - | 15 | CASRLGGETGNTIYF | TGTGCCAGCAGGTTAGGGGGAGAAACTGGAAACACCATATATTTT
TRBJ1-5 | - | TRBV4-3 | once | 15 | CASSQVTGYNQPQHF | TGCGCCAGCAGCCAAGTGACGGGTTACAATCAGCCCCAGCATTTT
TRBJ1-2 | - | TRBV19 | few | 15 | CASSTRGRGNYGYTF | TGTGCCAGTAGTACACGGGGCCGGGGAAACTATGGCTACACCTTC
TRBJ1-5 | - | TRBV4-2 | - | 15 | CASSQDRGGDQPQHF | TGTGCCAGCAGCCAAGATAGGGGAGGAGATCAGCCCCAGCATTTT
TRBJ2-5 | - | TRBV5-1 | few | 13 | CASSPGARETQYF | TGCGCCAGCAGCCCGGGGGCTCGGGAGACCCAGTACTTC
TRBJ1-1 | TRBD1 | TRBV9 | few | 15 | CASSVDRGLNTEAFF | TGTGCCAGCAGCGTCGACAGGGGATTGAACACTGAAGCTTTCTTT
TRBJ2-7 | - | TRBV6-5 | - | 13 | CASSYSLLYEQYF | TGTGCCAGCAGTTACTCTTTACTGTACGAGCAGTACTTC
TRBJ1-5 | - | TRBV5-1 | - | 14 | CASSLAAGTQPQHF | TGCGCCAGCAGCTTGGCGGCAGGGACTCAGCCCCAGCATTTT
TRBJ2-5 | - | TRBV19 | - | 14 | CASSQGSLSETQYF | TGTGCCAGTTCACAAGGCTCTCTATCGGAGACCCAGTACTTC
TRBJ1-4 | - | TRBV2 | - | 11 | CASSLNEKLFF | TGTGCCAGCAGTTTGAATGAAAAACTGTTTTTT
TRBJ1-5 | - | TRBV30 | once | 14 | CAWSVPKRDQPQHF | TGTGCCTGGAGTGTACCTAAAAGGGACCAGCCCCAGCATTTT
TRBJ1-2 | - | TRBV5-6 | - | 15 | CASSLVQGGSHGYTF | TGTGCCAGCAGCTTGGTACAGGGAGGAAGTCACGGCTACACCTTC
TRBJ2-5 | - | TRBV5-6 | few | 13 | CASRLYFNGTQYF | TGTGCCAGCAGATTGTATTTCAACGGGACCCAGTACTTC
TRBJ2-7 | - | TRBV29-1 | medium-sized | 12 | CSVGQGIGEQYF | TGCAGCGTTGGGCAGGGGATCGGGGAGCAGTACTTC
TRBJ2-1 | - | TRBV4-3 | few | 13 | CASSQERGNEQFF | TGCGCCAGCAGCCAAGAACGGGGTAATGAGCAGTTCTTC